This T cell receptor beta chain was sequenced in a study of blood T cell repertoires in COVID-19. Background on the study: Acute and convalescent COVID-19 specimens originated in the United States, Italy and Spain. Sources were T cells, B-cell-depleted T cells, or PBMCs; the material itself was cDNA or gDNA.

Enrollees, about 18 to 89 years old, lived in about two dozen US areas. The V gene's germline CDR1 is SGHDT and CDR2 YYEEEE. The length of the CDR3 is 13 residues. The V end was cut by 2 bases, the J end by 1 base, with 7 bases between. Original processing notes: Amplification of reference gene primers provided the estimated nucleated cell counts. Data came from immunoSEQ multiplex PCR; TCRdb stores just in-frame clones and leaves some out. From that table come the V and J calls and clone size; the DNA was used to work out D and trimming. The table records approximately 300,000 clones, approximately 84% of them present only once.

This TCR was recovered from a man aged 25 to 40 who had recovered from COVID-19. The specimen sequenced was PBMCs or T cells enriched from blood (not recorded which). V is TRBV5-6 and J is TRBJ2-7; D perhaps matches TRBD1 (6 bases). The CDR3 bases are TGTGCCAGCAGCTTCGGGACATCCTACGAGCAGTACTTC. As protein: CASSFGTSYEQYF.